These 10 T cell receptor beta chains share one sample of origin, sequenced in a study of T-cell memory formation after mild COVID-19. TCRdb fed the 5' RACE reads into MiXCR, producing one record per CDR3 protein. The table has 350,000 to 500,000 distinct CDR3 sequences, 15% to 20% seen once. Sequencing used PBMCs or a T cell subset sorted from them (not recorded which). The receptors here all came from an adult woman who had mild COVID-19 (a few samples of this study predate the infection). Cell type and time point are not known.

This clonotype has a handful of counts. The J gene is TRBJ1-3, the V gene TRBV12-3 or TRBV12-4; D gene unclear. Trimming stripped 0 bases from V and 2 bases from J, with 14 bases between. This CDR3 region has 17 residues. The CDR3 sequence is CASSLAHRGKTGNTIYF. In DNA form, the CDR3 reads TGTGCCAGCAGTTTAGCGCACCGGGGAAAAACTGGAAACACCATATATTTT.

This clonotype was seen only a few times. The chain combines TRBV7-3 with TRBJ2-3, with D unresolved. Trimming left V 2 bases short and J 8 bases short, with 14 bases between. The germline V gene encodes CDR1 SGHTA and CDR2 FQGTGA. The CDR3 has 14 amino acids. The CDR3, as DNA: TGTGCCAGCAGCTTAGGGTGGTATGACCGTACGCAGTATTTT. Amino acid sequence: CASSLGWYDRTQYF.

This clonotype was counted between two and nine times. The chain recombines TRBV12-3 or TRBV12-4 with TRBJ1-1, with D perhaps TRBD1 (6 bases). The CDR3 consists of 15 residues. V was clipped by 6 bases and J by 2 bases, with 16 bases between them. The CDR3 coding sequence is TGTGCCAGCAGAAAATCGACAGGCGGTAACACTGAAGCTTTCTTT. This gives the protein CASRKSTGGNTEAFF.

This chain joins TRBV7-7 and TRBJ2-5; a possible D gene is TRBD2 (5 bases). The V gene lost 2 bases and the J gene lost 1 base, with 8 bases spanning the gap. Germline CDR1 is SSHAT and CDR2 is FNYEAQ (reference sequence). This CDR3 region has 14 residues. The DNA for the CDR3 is TGTGCCAGCAGCTTATCGGGATTCCAAGAGACCCAGTACTTC. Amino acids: CASSLSGFQETQYF.

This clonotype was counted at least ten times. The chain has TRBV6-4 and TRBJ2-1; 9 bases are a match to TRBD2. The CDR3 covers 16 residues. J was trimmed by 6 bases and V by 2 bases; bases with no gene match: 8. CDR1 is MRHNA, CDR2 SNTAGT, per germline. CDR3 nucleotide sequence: TGTGCCAGCAGTGACCGGGGACTAGCCTCGCGCAATGAGCAGTTCTTC. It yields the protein CASSDRGLASRNEQFF.

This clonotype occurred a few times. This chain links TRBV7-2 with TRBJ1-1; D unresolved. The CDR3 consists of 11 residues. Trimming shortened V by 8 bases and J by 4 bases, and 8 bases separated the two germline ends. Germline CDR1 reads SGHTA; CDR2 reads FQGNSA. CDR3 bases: TGTGCCAGCGTTGTCGTCACTGAAGCTTTCTTT. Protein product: CASVVVTEAFF.

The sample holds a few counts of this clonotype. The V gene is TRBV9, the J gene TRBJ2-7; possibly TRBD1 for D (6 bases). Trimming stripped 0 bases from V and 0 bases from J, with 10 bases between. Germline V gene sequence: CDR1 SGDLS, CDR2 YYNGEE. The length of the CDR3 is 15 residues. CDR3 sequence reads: CASSVEGVSSYEQYF. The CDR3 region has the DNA TGTGCCAGCAGCGTAGAGGGGGTTAGCTCCTACGAGCAGTACTTC.

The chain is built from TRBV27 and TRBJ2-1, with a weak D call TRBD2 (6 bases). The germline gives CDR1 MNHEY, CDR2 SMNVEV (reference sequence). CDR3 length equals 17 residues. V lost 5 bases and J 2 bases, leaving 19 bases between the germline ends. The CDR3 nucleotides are TGTGCCAGCAGTCCCCCCCCCGGGACTCCCGCCTACAATGAGCAGTTCTTC. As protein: CASSPPPGTPAYNEQFF.

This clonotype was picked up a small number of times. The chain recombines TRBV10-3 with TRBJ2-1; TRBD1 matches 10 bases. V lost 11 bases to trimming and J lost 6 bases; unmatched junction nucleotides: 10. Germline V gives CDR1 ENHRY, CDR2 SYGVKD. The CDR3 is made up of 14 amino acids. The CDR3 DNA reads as TGTGCCCATTCCCTAGGACAGGGGGTCAATGAGCAGTTCTTC. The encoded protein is CAHSLGQGVNEQFF.

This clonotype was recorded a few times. Written as DNA, the CDR3 is TGTGCCAGCACCACCACCAATTCACCCCTCCACTTT. It yields the protein CASTTTNSPLHF. This chain uses TRBV12-3 or TRBV12-4 with TRBJ1-6, with no clear D. The CDR3 is made up of 12 amino acids. Trimming took 7 bases from V and 7 from J, leaving 8 bases between them.